This is a list of T cell receptor beta chains from one sample in a study of T cell responses to AZD1222 COVID-19 vaccine. Sequencing was performed with immunoSEQ multiplex PCR; in TCRdb, only in-frame clones are kept and a portion is missing. The profile shows some 120,000 clones, 85% to 95% of them singletons. The sequenced sample was peripheral blood, obtained on day 0 of AZD1222 vaccination. These receptor sequences come from an adult in good health. Each CDR3 is given with its conserved first and last residue. The order of the fields is J gene, V gene, CDR3 length, clone size, D gene, CDR3 DNA, CDR3 protein. The D gene is left open where the match is weak. Some rows mark clone size as missing; the rest say once, few, many or name a class of expanded clone.

TRBJ2-1 TRBV28 11 NA NA TGTGCCAGCAGTCGGGGACTTCAGCAGTTCTTC CASSRGLQQFF
TRBJ2-1 TRBV7-9 15 once TRBD2 TGTGCCAGCAGCCCGTCTAGCGGGGGCCTGAGAGAGCAGTTCTTC CASSPSSGGLREQFF
TRBJ2-3 TRBV6-5 12 NA NA TGTGCCACTACCTCTAGGGGAGATACGCAGTATTTT CATTSRGDTQYF
TRBJ1-5 TRBV19 15 NA TRBD1 TGTGCCAGTAAGCGGAGCAGGACAGGGGAGGGGCCCCAGCATTTT CASKRSRTGEGPQHF
TRBJ2-1 TRBV9 16 NA TRBD2 TGTGCCAGCAGCACCCTAGCGGGAGGGACCTACAATGAGCAGTTCTTC CASSTLAGGTYNEQFF
TRBJ2-7 TRBV5-1 16 once TRBD1 TGCGCCAGCAGCAAATCAGGGGGCGAAGCTCCCTACGAGCAGTACTTC CASSKSGGEAPYEQYF
TRBJ1-5 TRBV27 15 NA NA TGTGCCAGCAGTTTTGAACGGATCTTAAGCGAGCCCCAGCATTTT CASSFERILSEPQHF
TRBJ2-2 TRBV14 13 NA TRBD2 TGTGCCAGCAGGGCAGCGGGAACCGGGGAGCTGTTTTTT CASRAAGTGELFF
TRBJ2-6 TRBV25-1 16 few NA TGTGCCAGCAGTCCAAAAGGGAGCTCTGGGGCCAACGTCCTGACTTTC CASSPKGSSGANVLTF
TRBJ2-5 TRBV12-3/TRBV12-4 12 NA NA TGTGCCAGCAGTTTCCACCTTGGGACCCAGTACTTC CASSFHLGTQYF
TRBJ1-1 TRBV6-5 14 NA TRBD1 TGTGCCAGCAGTCCGCAGGGGGCTGGCACTGAAGCTTTCTTT CASSPQGAGTEAFF
TRBJ1-1 TRBV5-5 13 NA NA TGTGCCAGCAGCTTAGGGACGGCCGTCAAAGCTTTCTTT CASSLGTAVKAFF
TRBJ1-5 TRBV6-5 14 NA NA TGTGCCAGCAGTTCTGGGGGGGAGACTCAGCCCCAGCATTTT CASSSGGETQPQHF
TRBJ2-3 TRBV21-1 14 NA NA TGTGCCAGCAGCAAAGCTGGGGGAGTTGATACGCAGTATTTT CASSKAGGVDTQYF
TRBJ2-5 TRBV25-1 14 NA NA TGTGCCAGCAGTGAAACTGTGGCCCAAGAGACCCAGTACTTC CASSETVAQETQYF
TRBJ2-1 TRBV19 20 NA TRBD2 TGTGCCAGTACCCCTTTGGGGCTAGCGGGAGGGCCAAGCTCCTACAATGAGCAGTTCTTC CASTPLGLAGGPSSYNEQFF
TRBJ2-7 TRBV15 15 NA TRBD2 TGTGCCACCAGCCACGCCACTAGCGGGAGTTACGAGCAGTACTTC CATSHATSGSYEQYF
TRBJ1-5 TRBV24-1 13 NA NA TGTGCCACCAGTGGGCAGGAGAATCAGCCCCAGCATTTT CATSGQENQPQHF
TRBJ1-2 TRBV7-9 14 NA NA TGTGCCAGCAGCTTAGGGTTAGCCTACTATGGCTACACCTTC CASSLGLAYYGYTF
TRBJ2-3 TRBV30 17 NA TRBD1 TGTGCCTGGAGACCACCTCCGGGACAGGGAATCACAGATACGCAGTATTTT CAWRPPPGQGITDTQYF
TRBJ1-2 TRBV28 18 NA NA TGTGCCAGCAGTCCCGAAACCTGGACAGAGAGGTTCAACTATGGCTACACCTTC CASSPETWTERFNYGYTF
TRBJ2-1 TRBV3-1/TRBV3-2 11 NA NA TGTGCCAGCAGCCAAGGGAATGAGCAGTTCTTC CASSQGNEQFF
TRBJ2-3 TRBV5-1 13 once NA TGCGCCAGCAGCTTGGTCCCGGAAGATACGCAGTATTTT CASSLVPEDTQYF
TRBJ2-7 TRBV6-2/TRBV6-3 16 NA NA TGTGCCAGCAGTTACTCCCCAGCTTCGGGGGAAAACGAGCAGTACTTC CASSYSPASGENEQYF
TRBJ2-1 TRBV19 16 NA NA TGTGCCAGTAGTCTTCCGGGGCAGAGCTCCTACAATGAGCAGTTCTTC CASSLPGQSSYNEQFF
TRBJ2-4 TRBV18 15 NA NA TGTGCCAGCTCTGGGGGACCACTAGCCAAAAACATTCAGTACTTC CASSGGPLAKNIQYF
TRBJ2-1 TRBV12-3/TRBV12-4 13 NA NA TGTGCCAGCAGCCAAATCCGTTACAATGAGCAGTTCTTC CASSQIRYNEQFF
TRBJ1-1 TRBV5-6 16 few NA TGTGCCAGCAGCTTAAGATGGTACATAGAGAACACTGAAGCTTTCTTT CASSLRWYIENTEAFF
TRBJ1-4 TRBV6-5 13 NA NA TGTGCCAGCAGGGGCAGGGTAAATGAAAAACTGTTTTTT CASRGRVNEKLFF
TRBJ1-1 TRBV19 15 NA NA TGTGCCAGTAACAAAATGACAGGAGGGAACACTGAAGCTTTCTTT CASNKMTGGNTEAFF
TRBJ1-1 TRBV10-3 13 NA NA TGTGCCATCAGTGAGTCAGGAACTGCTGAAGCTTTCTTT CAISESGTAEAFF
TRBJ1-1 TRBV7-8 14 NA NA TGTGCCAGCAGCTTAGTTGGTATGAACACTGAAGCTTTCTTT CASSLVGMNTEAFF
TRBJ1-5 TRBV4-1 15 NA NA TGCGCCAGCAGCCAAGATCAGGTTAGCAATCAGCCCCAGCATTTT CASSQDQVSNQPQHF
TRBJ1-3 TRBV30 14 NA NA TGTGCCTCCAGCAACACGCACTCTGGAAACACCATATATTTT CASSNTHSGNTIYF
TRBJ2-5 TRBV3-1/TRBV3-2 13 NA TRBD2 TGTGCCAGTGGACTAGCGGGAGGGAAGACCCAGTACTTC CASGLAGGKTQYF
TRBJ2-1 TRBV6-5 15 once NA TGTGCCAGCAGCCTTACCGAGCCCTCCTACAATGAGCAGTTCTTC CASSLTEPSYNEQFF